This is a list of T cell receptor beta chains from one sample in a study of blood T cell repertoires in COVID-19. The table came from immunoSEQ multiplex PCR; TCRdb's copy has only in-frame clones and leaves some out. The sample has about 210,000 clones; 90% are singletons. The specimen sequenced was PBMCs or T cells enriched from blood (not recorded which). The receptors stem from a man between 25 and 39 years old who had recovered from COVID-19. CDR3s include the opening cysteine and the closing phenylalanine or tryptophan. D genes are given only for firm matches. Where a row states a size, it is once, few, many or the class of an expanded clone; other rows omit it.

TRBV28	-	TRBD1	TRBJ1-5	CASSLGQGRYQPQHF	TGTGCCAGCAGTCTCGGACAGGGAAGATACCAGCCCCAGCATTTT
TRBV18	-	TRBD1	TRBJ1-1	CASSLQGLTEAFF	TGTGCCAGCTCACTACAGGGGCTCACTGAAGCTTTCTTT
TRBV7-9	-	-	TRBJ1-2	CASSLEQERGYGYTF	TGTGCCAGCAGCTTAGAGCAAGAAAGGGGCTATGGCTACACCTTC
TRBV4-3	-	-	TRBJ2-3	CASSQDAFPGAKSGTDTQYF	TGCGCCAGCAGCCAAGATGCCTTCCCTGGGGCGAAGTCGGGCACAGATACGCAGTATTTT
TRBV6-5	-	TRBD1	TRBJ2-7	CASSYSGGQALYEQYF	TGTGCCAGCAGTTACTCTGGTGGACAGGCTCTCTACGAGCAGTACTTC
TRBV7-8	few	TRBD1	TRBJ2-1	CASSVRQGSYNEQFF	TGTGCCAGCAGCGTCCGACAGGGCTCCTACAATGAGCAGTTCTTC
TRBV30	-	-	TRBJ2-3	CAWSYSVLDTQYF	TGTGCCTGGAGTTATAGTGTCCTAGATACGCAGTATTTT
TRBV6-2/TRBV6-3	-	-	TRBJ2-5	CASSYQGTETQYF	TGTGCCAGCAGTTATCAGGGTACCGAGACCCAGTACTTC
TRBV3-1/TRBV3-2	-	TRBD1	TRBJ2-1	CASSQRRRTGGTNEQFF	TGTGCCAGCAGCCAACGAAGGCGGACAGGGGGCACGAATGAGCAGTTCTTC
TRBV30	-	TRBD1	TRBJ1-4	CAWSGDRGEKLFF	TGTGCCTGGAGTGGGGACAGGGGTGAAAAACTGTTTTTT
TRBV7-9	-	-	TRBJ2-3	CASSLVRERDTQYF	TGTGCCAGCAGCTTAGTACGGGAGAGAGATACGCAGTATTTT
TRBV28	once	-	TRBJ1-1	CASSSAGFAEAFF	TGTGCCAGCAGCTCCGCCGGGTTTGCTGAAGCTTTCTTT
TRBV6-4	few	TRBD2	TRBJ2-3	CASSDSAGATDTQYF	TGTGCCAGCAGTGACTCAGCGGGAGCGACAGATACGCAGTATTTT
TRBV29-1	-	-	TRBJ2-5	CSVAEGFETQYF	TGCAGCGTTGCCGAGGGCTTCGAGACCCAGTACTTC
TRBV7-2	-	TRBD2	TRBJ2-7	CASSARDYPYEQYF	TGTGCCAGCAGCGCCCGGGACTACCCCTACGAGCAGTACTTC
TRBV11-2	-	TRBD2	TRBJ2-1	CASGNLKSGGAHEQFF	TGTGCCAGCGGGAACTTGAAGAGCGGGGGGGCGCATGAGCAGTTCTTC
TRBV23-1	-	-	TRBJ1-5	CASSQLAAGFWSNQPQHF	TGCGCCAGCAGTCAATTGGCGGCAGGGTTTTGGAGCAATCAGCCCCAGCATTTT
TRBV21-1	-	-	TRBJ2-5	CARTQLAGGPRRCKETQYF	TGTGCCAGGACCCAACTAGCGGGAGGGCCTAGGCGATGCAAAGAGACCCAGTACTTC
TRBV4-3	-	TRBD1	TRBJ2-7	CASSQDPDRGHEQYF	TGCGCCAGCAGCCAAGATCCCGACAGGGGCCACGAGCAGTACTTC
TRBV7-9	-	-	TRBJ2-3	CAIQRPFEDTQYF	TGTGCCATCCAGCGTCCCTTTGAAGATACGCAGTATTTT
TRBV7-2	-	TRBD1	TRBJ2-7	CASSLEDRTYEQYF	TGTGCCAGCAGCTTGGAGGACAGGACCTACGAGCAGTACTTC
TRBV18	-	TRBD1	TRBJ1-1	CASSETGGRGNTEAFF	TGTGCCAGCTCGGAGACAGGGGGAAGAGGGAACACTGAAGCTTTCTTT
TRBV27	-	-	TRBJ1-1	CASSRTMNTEAFF	TGTGCCAGCAGCCGTACAATGAACACTGAAGCTTTCTTT
TRBV20-1	-	TRBD1	TRBJ1-6	CSASTGQGSSPLHF	TGCAGTGCTAGTACGGGACAGGGCAGCTCACCCCTCCACTTT
TRBV9	-	TRBD2	TRBJ2-3	CASSVAAGGPLDTQYF	TGTGCCAGCAGCGTAGCAGCGGGAGGGCCTCTGGATACGCAGTATTTT
TRBV6-2/TRBV6-3	-	-	TRBJ2-7	CASSYSVTGAGRQYF	TGTGCCAGCAGTTACTCCGTGACGGGAGCTGGCAGGCAGTACTTC
TRBV10-2	-	-	TRBJ2-7	CASSDGGYHEQYF	TGCGCCAGCAGTGACGGGGGTTACCACGAGCAGTACTTC
TRBV13	once	TRBD2	TRBJ2-1	CASSLGPTPGTSGSWTSNEQFF	TGTGCCAGCAGCTTAGGGCCCACCCCCGGGACTAGCGGGAGTTGGACCTCCAATGAGCAGTTCTTC
TRBV2	once	TRBD2	TRBJ2-1	CASSLGTSGGAPNEQFF	TGTGCCAGCAGCCTCGGGACTAGCGGGGGGGCCCCCAATGAGCAGTTCTTC
TRBV27	-	-	TRBJ2-3	CASSFGVGSDTQYF	TGTGCCAGCAGTTTCGGGGTTGGGTCAGATACGCAGTATTTT